This T cell receptor beta chain was obtained from a study of response to subunit inactivated influenza vaccine. Findings and caveats of the study: Only a handful of new T cells, the authors suggested, are recruited with each seasonal influenza vaccination.

Points on this clonotype: Its antigen is undetermined.

In TCRdb, the RT-PCR reads were re-called with MiXCR into one record per CDR3 protein. The table lists some 500,000 distinct CDR3 sequences, approximately 24% of them singletons. CDR1 and CDR2 from the germline V gene are DFQATT and SNEGSKA (reference sequence). The CDR3 has 15 residues. With V trimmed by 5 bases and J by 7 bases, 10 bases remained unmatched. The chain carries TRBV20-1 and TRBJ2-3, with 12 nucleotides matching TRBD1. The material was CD4+ T cells sorted from PBMCs, obtained 5 days after vaccination. The TCR was taken from a man aged 50-60 years who received an inactivated influenza vaccine. The chain's CDR3 is CSARPGTGGANTQYF. The CDR3 region has the DNA TGCAGTGCTCGGCCCGGGACAGGGGGCGCGAATACGCAGTATTTT.